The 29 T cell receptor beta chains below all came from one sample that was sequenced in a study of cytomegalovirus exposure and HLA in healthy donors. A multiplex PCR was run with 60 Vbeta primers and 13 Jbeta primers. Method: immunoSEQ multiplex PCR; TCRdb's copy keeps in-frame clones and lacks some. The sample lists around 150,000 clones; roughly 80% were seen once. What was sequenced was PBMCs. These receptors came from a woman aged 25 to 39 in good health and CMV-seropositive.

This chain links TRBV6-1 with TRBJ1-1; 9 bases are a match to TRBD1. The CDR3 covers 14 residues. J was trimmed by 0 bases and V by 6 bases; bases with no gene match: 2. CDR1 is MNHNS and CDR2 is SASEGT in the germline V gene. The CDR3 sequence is CASRDRGMNTEAFF. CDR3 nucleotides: TGTGCCAGCAGAGACAGGGGGATGAACACTGAAGCTTTCTTT.

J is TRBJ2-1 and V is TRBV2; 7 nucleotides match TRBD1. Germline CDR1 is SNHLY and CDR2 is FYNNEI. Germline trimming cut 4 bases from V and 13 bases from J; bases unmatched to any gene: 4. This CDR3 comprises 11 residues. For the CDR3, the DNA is TGTGCCAGCAGTGTACGACAGGGACAGTTCTTC. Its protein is CASSVRQGQFF.

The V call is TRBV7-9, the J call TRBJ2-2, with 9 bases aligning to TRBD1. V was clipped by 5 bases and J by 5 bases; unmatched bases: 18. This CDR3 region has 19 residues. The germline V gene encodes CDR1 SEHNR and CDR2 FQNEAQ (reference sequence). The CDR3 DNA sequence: TGTGCCAGCAGCCCAATCAAAAACGAACAGGGGGCTAGGACCGGGGAGCTGTTTTTT. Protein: CASSPIKNEQGARTGELFF.

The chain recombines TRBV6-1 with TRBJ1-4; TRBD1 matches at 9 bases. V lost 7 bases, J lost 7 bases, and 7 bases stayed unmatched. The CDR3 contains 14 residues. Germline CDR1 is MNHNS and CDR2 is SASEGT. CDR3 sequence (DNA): TGTGCCAGCATGAAGGACAGGGGAAGTGAAAAACTGTTTTTT. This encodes CASMKDRGSEKLFF.

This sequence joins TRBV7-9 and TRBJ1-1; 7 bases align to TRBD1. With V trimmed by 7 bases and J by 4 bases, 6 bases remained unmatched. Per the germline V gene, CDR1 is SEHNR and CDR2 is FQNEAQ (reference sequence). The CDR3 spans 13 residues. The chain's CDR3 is CASTQGDSTEAFF. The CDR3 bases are TGTGCCAGCACCCAAGGGGACAGCACTGAAGCTTTCTTT.

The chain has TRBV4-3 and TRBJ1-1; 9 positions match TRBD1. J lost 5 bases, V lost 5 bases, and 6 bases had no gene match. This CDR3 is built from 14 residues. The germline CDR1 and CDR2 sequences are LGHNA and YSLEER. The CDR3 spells CASSKTGGETEAFF. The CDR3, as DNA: TGCGCCAGCAGCAAGACAGGGGGGGAGACTGAAGCTTTCTTT.

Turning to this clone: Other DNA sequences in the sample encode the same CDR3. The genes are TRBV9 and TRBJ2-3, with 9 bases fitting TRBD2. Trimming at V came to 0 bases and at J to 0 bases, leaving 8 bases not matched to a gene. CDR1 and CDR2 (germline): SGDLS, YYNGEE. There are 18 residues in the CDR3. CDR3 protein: CASSVGAGGLYSTDTQYF. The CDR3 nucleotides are TGTGCCAGCAGCGTAGGAGCGGGGGGCCTCTATAGCACAGATACGCAGTATTTT.

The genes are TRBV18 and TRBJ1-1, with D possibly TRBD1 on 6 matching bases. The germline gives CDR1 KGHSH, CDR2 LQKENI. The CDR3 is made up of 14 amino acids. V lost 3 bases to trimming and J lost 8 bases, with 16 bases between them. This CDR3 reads CASSPDRLPPEAFF. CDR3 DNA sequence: TGTGCCAGCTCACCGGACAGACTACCCCCGGAAGCTTTCTTT.

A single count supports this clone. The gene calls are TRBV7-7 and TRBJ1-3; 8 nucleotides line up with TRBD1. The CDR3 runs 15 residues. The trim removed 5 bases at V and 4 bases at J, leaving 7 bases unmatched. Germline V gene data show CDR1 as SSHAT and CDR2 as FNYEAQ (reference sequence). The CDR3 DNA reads TGTGCCAGCAGCCGCGCGACAGGGGTAGGAAACACCATATATTTT. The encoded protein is CASSRATGVGNTIYF.

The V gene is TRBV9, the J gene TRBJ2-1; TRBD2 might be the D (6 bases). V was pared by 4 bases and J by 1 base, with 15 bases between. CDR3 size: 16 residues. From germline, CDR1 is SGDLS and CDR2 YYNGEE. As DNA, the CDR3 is TGTGCCAGCAGCTTTACGGGGGACCTATCCTACAATGAGCAGTTCTTC. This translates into CASSFTGDLSYNEQFF.

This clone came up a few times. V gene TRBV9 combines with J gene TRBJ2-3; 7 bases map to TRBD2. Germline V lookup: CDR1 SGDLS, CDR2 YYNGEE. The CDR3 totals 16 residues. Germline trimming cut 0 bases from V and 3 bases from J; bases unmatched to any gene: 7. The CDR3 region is CASSVVAGLKTDTQYF. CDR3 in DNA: TGTGCCAGCAGCGTAGTTGCGGGACTAAAAACAGATACGCAGTATTTT.

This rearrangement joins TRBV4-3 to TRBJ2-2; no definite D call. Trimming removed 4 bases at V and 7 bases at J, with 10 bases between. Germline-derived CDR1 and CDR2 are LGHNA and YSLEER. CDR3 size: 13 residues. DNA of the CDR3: TGCGCCAGCAGCCCATGGCTTATCGGGGAGCTGTTTTTT. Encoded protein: CASSPWLIGELFF.

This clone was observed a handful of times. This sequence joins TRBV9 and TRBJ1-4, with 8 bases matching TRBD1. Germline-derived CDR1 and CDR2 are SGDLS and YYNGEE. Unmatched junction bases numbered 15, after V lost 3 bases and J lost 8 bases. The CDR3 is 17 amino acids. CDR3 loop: CASSAGSTGGAEEKLFF. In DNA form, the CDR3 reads TGTGCCAGCAGCGCCGGATCCACAGGGGGGGCGGAGGAAAAACTGTTTTTT.

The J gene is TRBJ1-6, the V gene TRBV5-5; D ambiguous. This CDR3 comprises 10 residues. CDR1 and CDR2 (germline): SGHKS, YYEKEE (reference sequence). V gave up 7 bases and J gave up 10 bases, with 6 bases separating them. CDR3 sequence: CASGQSPLHF. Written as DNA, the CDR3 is TGTGCCAGCGGGCAATCACCCCTCCACTTT.

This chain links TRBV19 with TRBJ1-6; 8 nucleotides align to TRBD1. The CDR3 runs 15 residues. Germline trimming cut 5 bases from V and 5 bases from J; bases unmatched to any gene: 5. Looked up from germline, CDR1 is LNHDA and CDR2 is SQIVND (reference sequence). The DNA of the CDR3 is TGTGCCAGTAGTTCCGGACAGGGTCATAATTCACCCCTCCACTTT. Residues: CASSSGQGHNSPLHF.

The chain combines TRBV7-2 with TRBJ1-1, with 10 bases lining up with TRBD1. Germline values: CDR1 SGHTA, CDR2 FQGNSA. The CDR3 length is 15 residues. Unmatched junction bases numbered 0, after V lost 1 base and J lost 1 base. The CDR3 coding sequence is TGTGCCAGCAGCTTAGGGACAGGGGGGAACACTGAAGCTTTCTTT. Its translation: CASSLGTGGNTEAFF. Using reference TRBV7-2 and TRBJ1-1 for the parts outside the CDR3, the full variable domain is GAGVSQSPSNKVTEKGKDVELRCDPISGHTALYWYRQSLGQGLEFLIYFQGNSAPDKSGLPSDRFSAERTGGSVSTLTIQRTQQEDSAVYLCASSLGTGGNTEAFFGQGTRLTVV.

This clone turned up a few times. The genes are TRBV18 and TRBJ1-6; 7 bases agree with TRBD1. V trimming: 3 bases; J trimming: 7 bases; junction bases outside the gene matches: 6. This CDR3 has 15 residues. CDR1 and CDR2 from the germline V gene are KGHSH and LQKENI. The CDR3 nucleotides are TGTGCCAGCTCACCTTTCTCGGGACAGAATTCACCCCTCCACTTT. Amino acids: CASSPFSGQNSPLHF.

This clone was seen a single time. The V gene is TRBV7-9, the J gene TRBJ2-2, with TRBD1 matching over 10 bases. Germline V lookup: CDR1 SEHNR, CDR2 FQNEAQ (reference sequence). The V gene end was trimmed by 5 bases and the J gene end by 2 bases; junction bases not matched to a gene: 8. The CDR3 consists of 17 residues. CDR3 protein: CASSPRQGASNTGELFF. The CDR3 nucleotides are TGTGCCAGCAGCCCTCGACAGGGGGCATCAAACACCGGGGAGCTGTTTTTT.

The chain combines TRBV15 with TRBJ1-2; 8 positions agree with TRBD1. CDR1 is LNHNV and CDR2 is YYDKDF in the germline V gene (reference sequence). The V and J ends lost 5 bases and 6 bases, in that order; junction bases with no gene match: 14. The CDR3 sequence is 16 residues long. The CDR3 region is CATSARTGRSKDGYTF. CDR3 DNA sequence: TGTGCCACCAGCGCGCGGACAGGGAGGAGTAAGGATGGCTACACCTTC.

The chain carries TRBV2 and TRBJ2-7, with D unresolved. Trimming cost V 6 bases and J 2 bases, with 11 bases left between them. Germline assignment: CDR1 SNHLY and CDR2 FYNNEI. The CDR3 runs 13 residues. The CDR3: CASSYSTPYEQYF. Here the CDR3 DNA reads TGTGCCAGCAGCTACAGCACCCCCTACGAGCAGTACTTC.

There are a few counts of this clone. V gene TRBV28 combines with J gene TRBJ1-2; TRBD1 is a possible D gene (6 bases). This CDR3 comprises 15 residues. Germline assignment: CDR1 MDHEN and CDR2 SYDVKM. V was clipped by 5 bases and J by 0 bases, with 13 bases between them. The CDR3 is CASSPSGHTNYGYTF. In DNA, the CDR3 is TGTGCCAGCAGTCCTTCGGGACACACTAACTATGGCTACACCTTC.

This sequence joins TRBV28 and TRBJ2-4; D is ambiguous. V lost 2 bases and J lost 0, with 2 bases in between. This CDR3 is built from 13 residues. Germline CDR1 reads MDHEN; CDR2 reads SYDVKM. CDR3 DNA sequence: TGTGCCAGCAGTTTACTAGCCAAAAACATTCAGTACTTC. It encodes CASSLLAKNIQYF.

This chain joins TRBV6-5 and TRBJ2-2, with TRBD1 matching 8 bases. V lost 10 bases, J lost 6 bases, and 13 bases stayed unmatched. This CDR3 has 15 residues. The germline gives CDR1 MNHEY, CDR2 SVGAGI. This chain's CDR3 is CATKRGQAPPGELFF. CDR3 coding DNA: TGTGCCACTAAACGGGGACAGGCCCCTCCCGGGGAGCTGTTTTTT.

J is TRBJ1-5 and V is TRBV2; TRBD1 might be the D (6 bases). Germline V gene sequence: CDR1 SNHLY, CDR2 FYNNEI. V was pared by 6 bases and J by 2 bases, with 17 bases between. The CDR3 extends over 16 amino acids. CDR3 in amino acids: CASRGDIAGGNQPQHF. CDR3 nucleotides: TGTGCCAGCAGGGGGGACATAGCAGGGGGCAATCAGCCCCAGCATTTT.

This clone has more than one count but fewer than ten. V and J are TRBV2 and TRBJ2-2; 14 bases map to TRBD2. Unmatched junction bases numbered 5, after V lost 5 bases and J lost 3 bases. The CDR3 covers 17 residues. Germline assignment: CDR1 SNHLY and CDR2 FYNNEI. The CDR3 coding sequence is TGTGCCAGCAGTATGACTAGCGGGGGGGGATACACCGGGGAGCTGTTTTTT. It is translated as CASSMTSGGGYTGELFF. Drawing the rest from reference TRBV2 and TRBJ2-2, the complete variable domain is EPEVTQTPSHQVTQMGQEVILRCVPISNHLYFYWYRQILGQKVEFLVSFYNNEISEKSEIFDDQFSVERPDGSNFTLKIRSTKLEDSAMYFCASSMTSGGGYTGELFFGEGSRLTVL.

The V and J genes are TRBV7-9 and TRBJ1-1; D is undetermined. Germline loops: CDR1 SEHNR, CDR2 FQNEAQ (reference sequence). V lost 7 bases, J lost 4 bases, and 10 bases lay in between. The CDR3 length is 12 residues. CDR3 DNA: TGTGCCAGCACCGCGCTTGTCACTGAAGCTTTCTTT. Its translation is CASTALVTEAFF.

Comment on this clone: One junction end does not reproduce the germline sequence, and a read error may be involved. The CDR3: CASSRDWSTYTQYF. In DNA, the CDR3 is TGTGCCAGCAGCCGGGACTGGAGCACATATACGCAGTATTTT. The chain carries TRBV7-2 and TRBJ2-3, with D maybe TRBD2 (6 bases). The CDR3 spans 14 residues. From germline, CDR1 is SGHTA and CDR2 FQGNSA.

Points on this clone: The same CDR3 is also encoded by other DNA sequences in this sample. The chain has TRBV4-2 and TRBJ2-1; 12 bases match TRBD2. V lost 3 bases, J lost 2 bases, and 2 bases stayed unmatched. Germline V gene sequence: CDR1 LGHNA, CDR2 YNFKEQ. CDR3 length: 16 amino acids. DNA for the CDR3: TGTGCCAGCAGCCAGAGGACTAGCGGGGCCTACAATGAGCAGTTCTTC. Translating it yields CASSQRTSGAYNEQFF.

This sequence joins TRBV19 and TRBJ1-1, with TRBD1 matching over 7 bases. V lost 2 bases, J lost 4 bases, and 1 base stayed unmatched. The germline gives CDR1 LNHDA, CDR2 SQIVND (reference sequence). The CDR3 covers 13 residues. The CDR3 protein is CASSINRGTEAFF. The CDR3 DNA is TGTGCCAGTAGTATAAACAGGGGCACTGAAGCTTTCTTT.